A single sample is the source of the 4 T cell receptor beta chains below, sequenced in a study of regulatory T cells in long-lasting Graves disease. CDR3-region Arm-PCR and iRepertoire HTBI primers produced the TCR beta libraries. One entry per CDR3 protein results from TCRdb running MiXCR on the multiplex PCR reads. The table has about 420,000 distinct CDR3 sequences, 16% seen once. Time point described: newly diagnosed GD, antithyroid drugs for less than 3 months. The TCR library was made from RNA extracted from PBMCs. These data also featured in a second study, about T cells in Graves' hyperthyroidism and ophthalmopathy.

The sequencing here drew on peripheral blood mononuclear cells (PBMCs), taken at new diagnosis, from a patient treated with antithyroid drugs. These receptors originate from a woman aged 18-29 years with Graves disease.

At least ten counts were recorded for this clonotype. The CDR3 sequence is CASSLDGGSSYEQYF. The DNA for the CDR3 is TGCGCCAGCAGCTTGGACGGGGGGTCGTCCTACGAGCAGTACTTC. The genes are TRBV5-1 and TRBJ2-7; 7 positions match TRBD2. Losses at the gene ends were 0 bases for V and 1 base for J; bases not matched to a gene: 4. The CDR3 is made up of 15 amino acids. In germline, CDR1 is SGHRS, CDR2 YFSETQ. Based on the CDR3 plus reference TRBV5-1 and TRBJ2-7, the full variable domain is KAGVTQTPRYLIKTRGQQVTLSCSPISGHRSVSWYQQTPGQGLQFLFEYFSETQRNKGNFPGRFSGRQFSNSRSEMNVSTLELGDSALYLCASSLDGGSSYEQYFGPGTRLTVT.

The rearrangement joins TRBV29-1 to TRBJ2-2; D gene unclear. Germline V CDR1 and CDR2: SQVTM, ANQGSEA. The V gene lost 7 bases and the J gene lost 1 base, with 7 bases spanning the gap. The CDR3 sequence is 12 residues long. The DNA of the CDR3 is TGCAGCGCTTACAAGAACACCGGGGAGCTGTTTTTT. Translating it yields CSAYKNTGELFF.

At least ten counts were recorded for this clonotype. This chain joins TRBV6-5 and TRBJ2-5; 8 bases align to TRBD2. This CDR3 is built from 18 residues. V shed 0 bases, J shed 0 bases, and the junction held 9 bases outside the gene matches. Germline values: CDR1 MNHEY, CDR2 SVGAGI. The CDR3 is CASSYSLAVWANQETQYF. CDR3 DNA: TGTGCCAGCAGTTACTCACTAGCGGTATGGGCCAACCAAGAGACCCAGTACTTC.

This clonotype has at least ten counts. The CDR3 loop reads CASSLETGIGYTF. The CDR3 region has the DNA TGTGCCAGCAGCTTAGAAACAGGGATTGGCTACACCTTC. The V call is TRBV11-3, the J call TRBJ1-2, with D possibly matching TRBD1 (6 bases). The V gene lost 0 bases and the J gene lost 7 bases, with 9 bases spanning the gap. Germline CDR1 reads SGHNT; CDR2 reads YENEEA. The CDR3 is 13 residues long. The full variable domain, with the rest looked up from reference TRBV11-3 and TRBJ1-2, is EAGVVQSPRYKIIEKKQPVAFWCNPISGHNTLYWYLQNLGQGPELLIRYENEEAVDDSQLPKDRFSAERLKGVDSTLKIQPAELGDSAVYLCASSLETGIGYTFGSGTRLTVV.